These 10 T cell receptor beta chains originate from one sample sequenced in a study of blood T cells in healthy people across ages. The authors ran a second PCR of 7 to 11 cycles using a sample-barcoded 5' primer and a J-beta primer mix. TCRdb re-analysed the 5' RACE reads in MiXCR, keeping a single row per CDR3 protein. Seen here are 550,000 to 700,000 distinct CDR3 sequences, 27% observed once, and the top ten hold approximately 17%. Sequenced sample: blood. Receptor source: a woman aged 70-85 years in good health.

This sequence joins TRBV5-1 and TRBJ2-7, with TRBD1 matching over 11 bases. In germline, CDR1 is SGHRS, CDR2 YFSETQ. V lost 3 bases to trimming and J lost 0 bases; unmatched junction nucleotides: 5. CDR3 length equals 16 residues. CDR3 in DNA: TGCGCCAGCAGCTCCCGGACAGGGGGCTTCTCCTACGAGCAGTACTTC. Protein sequence: CASSSRTGGFSYEQYF. Together with reference TRBV5-1 and TRBJ2-7, the CDR3 gives the full variable domain: KAGVTQTPRYLIKTRGQQVTLSCSPISGHRSVSWYQQTPGQGLQFLFEYFSETQRNKGNFPGRFSGRQFSNSRSEMNVSTLELGDSALYLCASSSRTGGFSYEQYFGPGTRLTVT.

This clonotype was recorded at least ten times. The chain recombines TRBV14 with TRBJ1-1; the D gene is possibly TRBD1 (5 bases). The V end was cut by 1 base, the J end by 6 bases, with 9 bases between. Germline V gives CDR1 SGHDN, CDR2 FVKESK. This CDR3 region has 13 residues. This chain's CDR3 is CASSQVDNSEAFF. CDR3 sequence (DNA): TGTGCCAGCAGCCAAGTGGACAACTCTGAAGCTTTCTTT.

The chain couples TRBV20-1 to TRBJ2-5; D remains unclear. Deletions cut 3 bases from V and 2 bases from J, with 10 bases between. Per germline, CDR1 DFQATT and CDR2 SNEGSKA (reference sequence). This CDR3 is 13 amino acids long. The CDR3 reads CSASKLEQETQYF. CDR3 DNA sequence: TGCAGTGCTAGCAAACTGGAGCAAGAGACCCAGTACTTC.

This clonotype came up many times. The V gene is TRBV6-6, the J gene TRBJ1-1; D gene unclear. CDR1 and CDR2 (germline): MNHNY, SVGAGI (reference sequence). CDR3 length equals 12 residues. The germline V and J ends were trimmed by 11 bases and 1 base, with 11 bases remaining between them. CDR3 nucleotide sequence: TGTGCCGCCCGGGCGGCGAACACTGAAGCTTTCTTT. Its protein product is CAARAANTEAFF.

This clonotype was counted a few times. CDR3 loop: CASSFSPGEQYF. CDR3 nucleotide sequence: TGTGCCAGCAGCTTCTCGCCGGGCGAGCAGTACTTC. J is TRBJ2-5 and V is TRBV7-9, with D uncertain. The last part of the DNA fits TRBJ2-7 better; the J call may be wrong. In germline, CDR1 is SEHNR, CDR2 FQNEAQ (reference sequence). The length of the CDR3 is 12 residues.

In nucleotides, the CDR3 is TGTGCCAGCAGCGTACCCTCTGGGGGGAATAGGGCTTTCTTT. It encodes CASSVPSGGNRAFF. This rearrangement joins TRBV11-2 to TRBJ1-1; D is possibly TRBD1 (5 bases). Trimming took 5 bases from V and 11 from J, leaving 21 bases between them. The CDR3 has 14 residues. Germline V gives CDR1 SGHAT, CDR2 FQNNGV. Full variable domain (outside the CDR3, taken from reference TRBV11-2 and TRBJ1-1): EAGVAQSPRYKIIEKRQSVAFWCNPISGHATLYWYQQILGQGPKLLIQFQNNGVVDDSQLPKDRFSAERLKGVDSTLKIQPAKLEDSAVYLCASSVPSGGNRAFFGQGTRLTVV.

The chain recombines TRBV7-2 with TRBJ2-7; a possible D gene is TRBD1 (6 bases). Trimming removed 5 bases at V and 3 bases at J, with 17 bases between. The germline V gene has CDR1 SGHTA and CDR2 FQGNSA. The CDR3 contains 15 residues. CDR3: CASSPEGVIGYEQYF. In DNA, the CDR3 is TGTGCCAGCAGCCCCGAGGGGGTCATCGGCTACGAGCAGTACTTC.

This clonotype was seen a handful of times. The V call is TRBV12-3 or TRBV12-4, the J call TRBJ2-6; the match to TRBD1 covers 9 bases. V lost 7 bases and J lost 3; bases outside the gene matches: 1. CDR3 size: 14 residues. CDR3 bases: TGTGCCAGCAACAGGGGGCGTGGGGCCAACGTCCTGACTTTC. Translating gives CASNRGRGANVLTF.

This clonotype was counted between two and nine times. V is TRBV7-9 and J is TRBJ1-5; D is ambiguous. V dropped 5 bases and J dropped 9 bases, with 14 bases sitting between them. CDR1 and CDR2 from the germline V gene are SEHNR and FQNEAQ (reference sequence). This CDR3 is 13 amino acids long. The CDR3 DNA reads as TGTGCCAGCAGCCTTAGAGAGGCTATGCCCCAGCATTTT. Protein: CASSLREAMPQHF. The full variable domain, completed using reference TRBV7-9 and TRBJ1-5, is DTGVSQNPRHKITKRGQNVTFRCDPISEHNRLYWYRQTLGQGPEFLTYFQNEAQLEKSRLLSDRFSAERPKGSFSTLEIQRTEQGDSAMYLCASSLREAMPQHFGDGTRLSIL.

This rearrangement joins TRBV6-2 or TRBV6-3 to TRBJ2-1; unclear D gene. Germline lookup yields CDR1 MNHEY and CDR2 SVGEGT. The V gene lost 7 bases and the J gene lost 8 bases, with 21 bases spanning the gap. The CDR3 spans 15 residues. Written as DNA, the CDR3 is TGTGCCAGCACCGAGTGGTCCGAAGGCATACATGAGCAGTTCTTC. This sequence encodes CASTEWSEGIHEQFF.